This TCR beta chain was documented in a study of T cells in localized non-small cell lung cancer (dated by TCRdb to 2018 to 2021). With regard to the full study: Comparing tumors with uninvolved tumor-adjacent lungs, the study looked at the T cell repertoires of hundreds of patients with early-stage NSCLC. A mean age of around 66 years was recorded for the NSCLC patients, of whom 120 to 150 were male and more than 95 were female. The cohort was made up of fewer than 250 treatment-naive NSCLC patients whose localized lung tumors had been resected. Overall study results and their limits: Longer overall survival was associated with higher T cell density in blood, whereas shorter survival was associated with higher clonality in adjacent lung. Uninvolved tumor-adjacent lung showed the highest T cell clonality, higher than tumor, which suggests more focused antigenic responses in the adjacent lung. Because the study design was exploratory, TCR variables were selected using unadjusted p-values without false-discovery rate correction. Because multi-region sequencing of the tumors was not done, intratumor heterogeneity could not be ruled out. A median of roughly 60 of the top 100 tumor clones were detected in paired uninvolved adjacent lung, and 28 of these tumor clones were also found among the top 100 clones of the paired uninvolved adjacent lung.

The immunoSEQ Assay was used to sequence TCR beta CDR3 regions from DNA. Regarding the original processing steps: T cell density was computed as TCR beta template counts normalized to usable DNA estimated by amplifying housekeeping genes. Using the preseqR package, richness was estimated by extrapolating to 120,000 templates for tissue samples and 400,000 templates for PBMC samples. Clonality was defined by subtracting Pielou's evenness from one. Tissue-enriched TCRs were identified through differential abundance testing performed on productive amino-acid clonotypes, with a minimum total count of 5 and an alpha of 0.1. The Jaccard Index and the Morisita Overlap Index were used to measure how much the repertoires overlapped between compartments. TCR beta CDR3s were clustered by GLIPH together with public tetramer-defined viral CDR3s, and at least three viral sequences plus V-gene enrichment were required for viral motifs. TCRdb carries this immuneACCESS record with in-frame sequences only. Its versions omit some clonotypes, under half of them owing to an unresolved V gene in the studies checked, with the rest unexplained. The D gene and trimming were derived from the DNA, and the V and J assignments and clone size from that table. The table for this sample lists tens of thousands of clones; approximately 90% of them were counted only once. The ten largest account for 20% to 25% of the sample.

With regard to this clone: Its antigen remains undetermined. No base-level quality is on record; no much larger clone is a single base apart.

At diagnosis, tumor, uninvolved tumor-adjacent lung and peripheral blood were collected and then preserved as a mix of FFPE and fresh-frozen material. For TCR repertoire profiling, the blood samples were analyzed as peripheral blood mononuclear cells. At the junction V is shortened by 4 bases and J by 7 bases, with 11 bases in between. Counted from cysteine to phenylalanine, this CDR3 has 14 amino acids. Only CDR3 DNA is held: 42 bases, read in frame from base 1. Sequences MNHEY (CDR1) and SVGAGI (CDR2) are obtained from the germline V gene. Recombination joined TRBV6-5 with TRBJ1-6; D gene: possibly TRBD1, on 6 matching bases. The TCR comes from a woman aged 40-69 years with stage I squamous cell lung carcinoma. The material sequenced was peripheral blood, taken before any cancer treatment. The CDR3 loop reads CASSFTGNNSPLHF. The DNA is as follows: TGTGCCAGCAGTTTCACAGGGAACAATTCACCCCTCCACTTT.